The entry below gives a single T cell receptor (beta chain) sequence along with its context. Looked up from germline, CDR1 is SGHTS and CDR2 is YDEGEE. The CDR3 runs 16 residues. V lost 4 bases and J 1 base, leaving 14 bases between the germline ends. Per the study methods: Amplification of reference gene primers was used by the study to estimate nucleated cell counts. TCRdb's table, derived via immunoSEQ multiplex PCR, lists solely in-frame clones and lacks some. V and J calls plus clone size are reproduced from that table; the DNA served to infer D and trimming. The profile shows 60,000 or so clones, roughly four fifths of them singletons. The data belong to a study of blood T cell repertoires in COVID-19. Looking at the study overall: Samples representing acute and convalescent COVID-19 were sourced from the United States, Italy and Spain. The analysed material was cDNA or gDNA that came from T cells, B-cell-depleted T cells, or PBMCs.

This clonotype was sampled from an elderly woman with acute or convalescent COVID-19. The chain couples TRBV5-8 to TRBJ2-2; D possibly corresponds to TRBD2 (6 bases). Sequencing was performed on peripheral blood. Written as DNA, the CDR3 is TGTGCCAGCAGCAGAGGTGCGGGGATGAACACCGGGGAGCTGTTTTTT. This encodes CASSRGAGMNTGELFF.